This T cell receptor beta chain originates from a study of radiotherapy plus CTLA-4 blockade in lung cancer. The data were produced by immunoSEQ multiplex PCR, yet TCRdb's version contains in-frame clones alone and is incomplete. The data show about 110,000 clones, about 83% seen once. Study-level findings and limits: Early blood T cell clone changes and increased post-radiation serum interferon-beta were reportedly the strongest response predictors. Radiotherapy was combined with ipilimumab, and tumor-derived TCR clones then expanded in blood.

The CDR3 spans 14 residues. Germline CDR1 SEHNR, CDR2 FQNEAQ (reference sequence). V was clipped by 4 bases and J by 5 bases; unmatched bases: 3. This clone was observed a handful of times. Its antigen is unknown. People whose metastatic non-small-cell lung cancer was chemo-refractory got focal radiation along with CTLA-4 blockade by ipilimumab. The genes are TRBV7-9 and TRBJ1-1; TRBD1 aligns across 11 bases. Specimen: peripheral blood, collected from a patient treated with radiotherapy plus ipilimumab. This clonotype originated in a human donor with non-small cell lung cancer that progressed on radiotherapy plus ipilimumab. Some clones in this sample may be carry-over from other donors' samples. For the CDR3, the DNA is TGTGCCAGCAGCTACGGACAGGGGGCAACTGAAGCTTTCTTT. Translating gives CASSYGQGATEAFF.